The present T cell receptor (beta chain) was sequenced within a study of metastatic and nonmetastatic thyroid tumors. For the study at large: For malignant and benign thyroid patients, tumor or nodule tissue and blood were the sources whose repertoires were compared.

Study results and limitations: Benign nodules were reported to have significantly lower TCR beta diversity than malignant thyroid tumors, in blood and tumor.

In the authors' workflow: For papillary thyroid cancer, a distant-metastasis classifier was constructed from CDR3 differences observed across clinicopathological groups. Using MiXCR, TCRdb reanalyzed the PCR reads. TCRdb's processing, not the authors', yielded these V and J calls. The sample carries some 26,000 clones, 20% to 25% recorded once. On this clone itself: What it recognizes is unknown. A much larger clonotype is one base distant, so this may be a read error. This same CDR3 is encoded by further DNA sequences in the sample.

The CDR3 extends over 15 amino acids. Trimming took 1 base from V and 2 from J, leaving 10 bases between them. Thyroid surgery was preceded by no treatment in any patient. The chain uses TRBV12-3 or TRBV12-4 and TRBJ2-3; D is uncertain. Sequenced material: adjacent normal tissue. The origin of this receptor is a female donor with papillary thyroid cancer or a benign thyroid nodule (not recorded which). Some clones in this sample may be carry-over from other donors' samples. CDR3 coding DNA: TGTGCCAGCAGTTTAGAGGGCCAGAACACAGATACGCAGTATTTT. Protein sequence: CASSLEGQNTDTQYF.